This TCR beta chain was sequenced in a study of blood T cell repertoires in COVID-19. On the study more broadly: Whether acute or convalescent, the COVID-19 samples came from the United States, Italy and Spain.

Trimming took off 5 bases at V and 3 bases at J, with 14 bases between the two ends. Germline assignment: CDR1 SGHVS and CDR2 FQNEAQ. CDR3 length: 14 residues. Original methodology: Estimates of nucleated cell counts were drawn from the amplification of reference gene primers. This table comes from immunoSEQ multiplex PCR, and its TCRdb copy is limited to in-frame clones, with some not included. That table gives V, J and clone size, and the DNA gave D and trimming. This table holds more than 400,000 clones, approximately 83% found once. This sequence joins TRBV7-8 and TRBJ2-7; a weak D match, TRBD1 (7 bases). Specimen: peripheral blood. The source of this sequence is a human donor in a cohort sampled during active COVID-19. DNA of the CDR3: TGTGCCAGCAGCCGCGGGGACAGTGGCTACGAGCAGTACTTC. It translates to CASSRGDSGYEQYF.